This T cell receptor (beta chain) was sequenced for a study of T cell responses to AZD1222 COVID-19 vaccine. Study observations and caveats: Donors were largely white British and mainly female; clonal diversity was possibly underestimated.

About this clone itself: What it binds is unknown.

This CDR3 contains 15 residues. Germline CDR1 and CDR2: MRHNA and SNTAGT. The V segment lost 2 bases and the J segment 4 bases; nucleotides outside the gene matches: 2. Profiled with immunoSEQ multiplex PCR; TCRdb holds only in-frame clones, not every one. The data contain around 83,000 clones, roughly nine tenths of them singletons. The chain carries TRBV6-4 and TRBJ2-1; TRBD1 aligns across 10 bases. Sequenced here: peripheral blood, sampled 28 days after the second AZD1222 dose. The TCR was taken from an adult who received the AZD1222 COVID-19 vaccine. The CDR3: CASSDPGQGYNEQFF. The DNA for the CDR3 is TGTGCCAGCAGTGACCCGGGACAGGGGTACAATGAGCAGTTCTTC.